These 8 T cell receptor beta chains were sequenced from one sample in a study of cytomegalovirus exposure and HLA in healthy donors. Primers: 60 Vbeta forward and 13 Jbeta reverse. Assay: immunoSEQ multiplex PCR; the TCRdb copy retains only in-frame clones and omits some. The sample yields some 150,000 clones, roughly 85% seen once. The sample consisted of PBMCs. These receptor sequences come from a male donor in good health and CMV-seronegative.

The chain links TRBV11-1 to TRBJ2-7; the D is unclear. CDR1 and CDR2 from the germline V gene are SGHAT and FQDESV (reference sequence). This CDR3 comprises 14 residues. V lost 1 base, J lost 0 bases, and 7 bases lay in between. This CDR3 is CASSLVDLSYEQYF. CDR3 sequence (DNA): TGTGCCAGCAGCTTAGTAGATCTCTCCTACGAGCAGTACTTC.

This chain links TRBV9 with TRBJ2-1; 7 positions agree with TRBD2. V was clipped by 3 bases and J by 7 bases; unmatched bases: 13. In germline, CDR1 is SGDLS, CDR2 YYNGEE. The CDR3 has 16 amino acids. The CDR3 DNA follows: TGTGCCAGCAGCGCGATCGGGGTGGGAGGGTGGAATGAGCAGTTCTTC. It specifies CASSAIGVGGWNEQFF.

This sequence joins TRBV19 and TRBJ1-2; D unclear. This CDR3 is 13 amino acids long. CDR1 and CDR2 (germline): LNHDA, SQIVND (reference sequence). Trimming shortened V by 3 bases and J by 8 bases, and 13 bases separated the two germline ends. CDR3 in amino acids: CASSIMGREGYTF. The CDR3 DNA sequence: TGTGCCAGTAGTATCATGGGCCGTGAAGGCTACACCTTC. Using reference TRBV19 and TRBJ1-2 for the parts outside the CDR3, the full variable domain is DGGITQSPKYLFRKEGQNVTLSCEQNLNHDAMYWYRQDPGQGLRLIYYSQIVNDFQKGDIAEGYSVSREKKESFPLTVTSAQKNPTAFYLCASSIMGREGYTFGSGTRLTVV.

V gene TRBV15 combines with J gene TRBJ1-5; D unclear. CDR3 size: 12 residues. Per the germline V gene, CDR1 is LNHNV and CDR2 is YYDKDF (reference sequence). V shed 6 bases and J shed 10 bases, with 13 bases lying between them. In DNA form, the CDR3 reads TGTGCCACCAGTAACAGTATCGGTCCCCAGCATTTT. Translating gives CATSNSIGPQHF.

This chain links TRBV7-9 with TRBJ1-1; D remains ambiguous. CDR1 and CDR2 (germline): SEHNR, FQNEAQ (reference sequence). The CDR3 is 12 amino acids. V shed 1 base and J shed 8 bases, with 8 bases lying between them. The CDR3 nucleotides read TGTGCCAGCAGCTTAGTTGTTACAGAAGCTTTCTTT. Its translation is CASSLVVTEAFF.

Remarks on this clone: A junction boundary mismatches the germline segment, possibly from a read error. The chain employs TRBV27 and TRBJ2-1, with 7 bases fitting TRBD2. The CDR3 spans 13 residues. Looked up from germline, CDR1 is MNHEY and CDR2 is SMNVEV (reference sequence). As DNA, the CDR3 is TGTGTCAGCAGCCCCGGGGGGTACAATGAGCAGTTCTTC. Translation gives CVSSPGGYNEQFF.

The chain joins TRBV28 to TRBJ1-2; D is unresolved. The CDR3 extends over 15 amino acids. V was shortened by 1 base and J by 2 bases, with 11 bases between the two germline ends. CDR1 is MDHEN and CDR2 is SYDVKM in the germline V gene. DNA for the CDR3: TGTGCCAGCAGTTTATCACCTCTCACAAACTATGGCTACACCTTC. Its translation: CASSLSPLTNYGYTF.

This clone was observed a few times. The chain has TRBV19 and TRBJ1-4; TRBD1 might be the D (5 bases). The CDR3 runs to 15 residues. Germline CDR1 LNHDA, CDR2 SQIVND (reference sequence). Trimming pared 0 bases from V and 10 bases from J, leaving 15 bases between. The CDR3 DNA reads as TGTGCCAGTAGTATAGATCAAACAGGAACCGGAAAACTGTTTTTT. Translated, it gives CASSIDQTGTGKLFF.